These 4 T cell receptor beta chains came from one sample sequenced in a study of early T cells in non-severe SARS-CoV-2 infection. From the 5' RACE reads, TCRdb called clonotypes with MiXCR, one entry per CDR3 protein. The sample carries approximately 110,000 distinct CDR3 sequences, about 15% recorded once. Material: whole blood. The receptors shown here come from an adult who was a healthcare worker with PCR-confirmed SARS-CoV-2 infection or an uninfected control (not recorded which).

A few counts support this clonotype. V is TRBV18 and J is TRBJ1-1, with 8 bases that match TRBD1. J was trimmed by 3 bases and V by 2 bases; bases with no gene match: 2. In germline, CDR1 is KGHSH, CDR2 LQKENI. The CDR3 totals 14 residues. The CDR3 spells CASSPSGGDTEAFF. CDR3 bases: TGTGCCAGCTCACCATCAGGGGGCGACACTGAAGCTTTCTTT.

V is TRBV3-1 and J is TRBJ1-2; D is perhaps TRBD1 (5 bases). Germline CDR1 reads LGHDT; CDR2 reads YNNKEL (reference sequence). V lost 0 bases and J lost 8, with 13 bases in between. The CDR3 is 14 residues long. This CDR3 is CASSQELGRDGYTF. CDR3 nucleotide sequence: TGTGCCAGCAGCCAAGAATTAGGCAGGGACGGCTACACCTTC. The variable domain in full, completed from reference TRBV3-1 and TRBJ1-2, reads DTAVSQTPKYLVTQMGNDKSIKCEQNLGHDTMYWYKQDSKKFLKIMFSYNNKELIINETVPNRFSPKSPDKAHLNLHINSLELGDSAVYFCASSQELGRDGYTFGSGTRLTVV.

This clonotype was counted a few times. DNA of the CDR3: TGCGCCAGCAGCCATCCAGGGGTCCGGGAGACCCAGTACTTC. Its protein is CASSHPGVRETQYF. V and J are TRBV4-1 and TRBJ2-5, with TRBD1 as a possible D gene (6 bases). CDR1 MGHRA and CDR2 YSYEKL come from the germline V gene. V was trimmed by 3 bases and J by 5 bases, leaving 13 bases between them. The CDR3 sequence is 14 residues long.

This clonotype has only a few counts. This sequence joins TRBV12-3 or TRBV12-4 and TRBJ1-1; a possible D gene is TRBD1 (5 bases). Deletions cut 5 bases from V and 3 bases from J, with 16 bases between. The CDR3 sequence is 15 residues long. The CDR3 DNA reads TGTGCCAGCAGTACCCGGGACGGGACGGACACTGAAGCTTTCTTT. Amino acid sequence: CASSTRDGTDTEAFF.